This TCR beta chain derives from a study of T-cell memory formation after mild COVID-19. Whole-study findings and limits: Memory cells collected pre-infection included some clones that later responded, suggesting cross-reactive memory joined. The main location of contracting CD4+ clones was CM and EM, and that of contracting CD8+ clones was EMRA.

Germline V gene sequence: CDR1 SEHNR, CDR2 FQNEAQ (reference sequence). This CDR3 has 15 residues. V lost 5 bases to trimming and J lost 1 base; unmatched junction nucleotides: 3. Remarks on this clonotype: Its antigen is not identified.

One entry per CDR3 protein results from TCRdb running MiXCR on the 5' RACE reads. The data hold around 210,000 distinct CDR3 sequences, with 9.5% observed a single time. The sequencing input was PBMCs or a T cell subset sorted from them (not recorded which). This sequence was found in a man aged 18 to 30 who had mild COVID-19 (a few samples of this study predate the infection). Cell type and time point are not known. This sequence joins TRBV7-9 and TRBJ2-3; 10 bases align to TRBD2. Written as DNA, the CDR3 is TGTGCCAGCAGCGCAACTAGCGGGGGCACAGATACGCAGTATTTT. As protein: CASSATSGGTDTQYF.